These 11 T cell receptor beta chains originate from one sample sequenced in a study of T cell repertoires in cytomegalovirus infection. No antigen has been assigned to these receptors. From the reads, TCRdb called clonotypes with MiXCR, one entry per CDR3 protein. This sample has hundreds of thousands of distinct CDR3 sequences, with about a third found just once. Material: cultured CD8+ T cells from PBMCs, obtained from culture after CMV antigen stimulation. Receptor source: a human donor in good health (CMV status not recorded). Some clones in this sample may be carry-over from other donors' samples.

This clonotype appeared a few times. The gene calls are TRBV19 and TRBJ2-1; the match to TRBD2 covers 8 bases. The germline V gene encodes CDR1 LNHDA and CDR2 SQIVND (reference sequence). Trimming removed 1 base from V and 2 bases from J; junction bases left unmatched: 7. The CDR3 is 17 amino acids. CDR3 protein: CASSIGSGGPPYNEQFF. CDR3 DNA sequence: TGTGCCAGTAGTATAGGTTCGGGGGGGCCGCCCTACAATGAGCAGTTCTTC.

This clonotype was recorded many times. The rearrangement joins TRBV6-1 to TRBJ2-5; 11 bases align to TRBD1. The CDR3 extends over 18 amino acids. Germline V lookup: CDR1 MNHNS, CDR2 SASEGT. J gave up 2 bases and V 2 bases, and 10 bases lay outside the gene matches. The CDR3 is CASSEFGQGASKQETQYF. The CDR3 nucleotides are TGTGCCAGCAGTGAATTTGGACAGGGGGCCTCAAAACAAGAGACCCAGTACTTC.

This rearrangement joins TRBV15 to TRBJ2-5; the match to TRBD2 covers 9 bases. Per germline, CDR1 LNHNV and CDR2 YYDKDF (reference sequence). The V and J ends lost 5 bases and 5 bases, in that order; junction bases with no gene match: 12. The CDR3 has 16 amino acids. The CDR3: CATSSGTSLGRETQYF. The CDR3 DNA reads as TGTGCCACCAGCTCCGGGACTAGCCTCGGAAGGGAGACCCAGTACTTC.

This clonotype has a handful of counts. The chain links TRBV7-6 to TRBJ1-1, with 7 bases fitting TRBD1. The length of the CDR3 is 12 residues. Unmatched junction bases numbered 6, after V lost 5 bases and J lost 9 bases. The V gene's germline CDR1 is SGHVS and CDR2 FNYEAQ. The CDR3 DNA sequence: TGTGCCAGCAGCGACCGACAGGGAAAAGCTTTCTTT. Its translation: CASSDRQGKAFF.

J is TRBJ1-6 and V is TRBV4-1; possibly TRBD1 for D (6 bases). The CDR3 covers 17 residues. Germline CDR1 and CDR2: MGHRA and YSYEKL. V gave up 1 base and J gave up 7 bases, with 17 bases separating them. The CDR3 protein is CASSQGWGQWLNSPLHF. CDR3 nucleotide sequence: TGCGCCAGCAGCCAAGGATGGGGGCAGTGGTTAAATTCACCCCTCCACTTT.

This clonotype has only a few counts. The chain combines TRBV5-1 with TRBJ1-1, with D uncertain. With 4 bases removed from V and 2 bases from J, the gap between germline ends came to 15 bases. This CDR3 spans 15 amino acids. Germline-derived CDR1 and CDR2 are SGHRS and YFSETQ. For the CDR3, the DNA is TGCGCCAGCAGCCCACGTCAGGAATTTAACACTGAAGCTTTCTTT. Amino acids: CASSPRQEFNTEAFF.

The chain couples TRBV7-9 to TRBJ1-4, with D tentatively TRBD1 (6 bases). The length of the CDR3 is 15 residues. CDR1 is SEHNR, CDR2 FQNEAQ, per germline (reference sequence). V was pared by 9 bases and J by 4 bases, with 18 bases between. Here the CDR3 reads CASRTRDKYNEKLFF. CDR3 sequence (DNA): TGTGCCAGTCGCACCCGGGACAAATATAATGAAAAACTGTTTTTT.

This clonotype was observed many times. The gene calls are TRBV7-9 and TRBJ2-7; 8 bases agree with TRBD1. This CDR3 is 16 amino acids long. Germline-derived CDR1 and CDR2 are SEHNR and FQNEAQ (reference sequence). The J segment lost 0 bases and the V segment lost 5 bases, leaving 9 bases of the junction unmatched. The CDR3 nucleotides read TGTGCCAGCAGCCAATTGACAGGGGCTATCTCCTACGAGCAGTACTTC. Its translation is CASSQLTGAISYEQYF.

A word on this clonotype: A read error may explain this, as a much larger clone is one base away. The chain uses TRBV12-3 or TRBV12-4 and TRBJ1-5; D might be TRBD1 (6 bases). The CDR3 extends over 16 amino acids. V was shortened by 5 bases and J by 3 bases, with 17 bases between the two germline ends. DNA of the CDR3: TGTGCCAGCAGTGCATGGGACATCTACTACAATCAGCCCCAGCATTTT. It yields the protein CASSAWDIYYNQPQHF.

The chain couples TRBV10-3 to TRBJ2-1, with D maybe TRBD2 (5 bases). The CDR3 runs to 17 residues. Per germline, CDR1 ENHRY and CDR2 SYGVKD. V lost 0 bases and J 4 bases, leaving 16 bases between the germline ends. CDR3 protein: CAISESMAGEVYNEQFF. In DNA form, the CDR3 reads TGTGCCATCAGTGAGTCGATGGCGGGTGAGGTTTACAATGAGCAGTTCTTC.

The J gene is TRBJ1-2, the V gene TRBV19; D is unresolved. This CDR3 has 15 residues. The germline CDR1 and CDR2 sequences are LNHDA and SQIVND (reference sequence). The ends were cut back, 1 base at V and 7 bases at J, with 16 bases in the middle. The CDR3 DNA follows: TGTGCCAGTAGTATAGTCCCTATCTCAGGACTTGGCTACACCTTC. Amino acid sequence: CASSIVPISGLGYTF.